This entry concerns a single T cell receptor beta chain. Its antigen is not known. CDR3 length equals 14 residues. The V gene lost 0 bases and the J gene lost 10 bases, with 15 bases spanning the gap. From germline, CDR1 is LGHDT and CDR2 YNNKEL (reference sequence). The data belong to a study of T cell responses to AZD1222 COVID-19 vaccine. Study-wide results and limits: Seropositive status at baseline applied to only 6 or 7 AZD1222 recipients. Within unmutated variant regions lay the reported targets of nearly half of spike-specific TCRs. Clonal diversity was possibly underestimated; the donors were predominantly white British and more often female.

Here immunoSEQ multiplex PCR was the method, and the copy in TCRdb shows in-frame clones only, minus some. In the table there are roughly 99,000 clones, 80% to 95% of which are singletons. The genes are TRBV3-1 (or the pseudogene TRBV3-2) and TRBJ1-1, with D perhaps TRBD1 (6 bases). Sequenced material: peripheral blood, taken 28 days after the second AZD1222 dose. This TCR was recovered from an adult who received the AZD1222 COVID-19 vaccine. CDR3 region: CASSQDLQGYSAFF. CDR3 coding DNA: TGTGCCAGCAGCCAAGATCTACAGGGATATTCAGCTTTCTTT.